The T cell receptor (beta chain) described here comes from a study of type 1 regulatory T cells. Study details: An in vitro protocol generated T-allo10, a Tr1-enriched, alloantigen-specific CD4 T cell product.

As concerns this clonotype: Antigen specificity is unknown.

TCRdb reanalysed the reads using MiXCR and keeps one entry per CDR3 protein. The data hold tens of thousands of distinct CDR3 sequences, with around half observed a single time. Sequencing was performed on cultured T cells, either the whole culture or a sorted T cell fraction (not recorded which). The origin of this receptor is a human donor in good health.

The CDR3 bases are TGTGCCAGCTCACCTGAGAGCTCCTACGAGCAGTACTTC. Its translation is CASSPESSYEQYF. The chain links TRBV18 to TRBJ2-7; D is uncertain. The CDR3 is 13 residues long. CDR1 and CDR2 (germline): KGHSH, LQKENI. Trimming shortened V by 3 bases and J by 0 bases, and 6 bases separated the two germline ends.